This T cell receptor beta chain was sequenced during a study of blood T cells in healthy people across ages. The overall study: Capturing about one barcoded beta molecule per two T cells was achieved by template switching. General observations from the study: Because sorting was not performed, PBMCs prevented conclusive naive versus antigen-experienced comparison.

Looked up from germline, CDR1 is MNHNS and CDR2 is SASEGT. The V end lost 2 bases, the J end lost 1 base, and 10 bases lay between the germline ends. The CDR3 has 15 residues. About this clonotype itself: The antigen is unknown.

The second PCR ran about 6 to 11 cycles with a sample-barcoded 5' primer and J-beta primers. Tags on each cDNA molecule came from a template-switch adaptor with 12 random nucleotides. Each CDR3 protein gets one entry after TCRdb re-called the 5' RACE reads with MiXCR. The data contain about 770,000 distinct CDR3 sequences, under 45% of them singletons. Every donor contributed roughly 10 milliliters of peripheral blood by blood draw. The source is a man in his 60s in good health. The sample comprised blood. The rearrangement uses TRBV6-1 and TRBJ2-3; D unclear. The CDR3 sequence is CASSEFPFRTDTQYF. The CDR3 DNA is TGTGCCAGCAGTGAATTCCCTTTCCGCACAGATACGCAGTATTTT.